The source of this T cell receptor beta chain is a study of T cell responses to AZD1222 COVID-19 vaccine (dated by TCRdb to about 2021). Regarding the research as a whole: TCR sequencing was performed for about 250 trial participants, of whom about 210 were given two doses of AZD1222 and around 25 were given two doses of MenACWY control vaccine. Trial participants were enrolled into age subgroups of 18-55, 56-69 and 70-plus years, which contained roughly 150, 30 and 60 TCR-sequenced participants, respectively.

CDR1 and CDR2, looked up from the germline V gene (reference sequence), are SEHNR and FQNEAQ. After removal of 1 base from V and 4 bases from J, the junction retains 7 bases not matched to a gene. From the cysteine through the phenylalanine, the CDR3 covers 15 amino acids. Only CDR3 DNA remains: 45 bases, in frame from the first base. The CDR3 regions of human TCRbeta chains were analyzed by immunosequencing. Regarding the original processing steps: TCRs in the repertoires were matched against a reference library of SARS-CoV-2-specific TCRs that had been generated with the MIRA antigen-specificity platform. Breadth was defined as the fraction of unique TCRs that were SARS-CoV-2-associated, and depth was defined as the fraction of total T cells that were SARS-CoV-2-associated. Using the MIRA data, each spike-specific TCR was mapped to the spike region that the TCR reacts to and placed in a CD4 or CD8 class. Log10-transformed breadth and depth values were compared by one-way ANOVA with Sidak's multiple comparisons tests. Entries here come from immuneACCESS through TCRdb and include only in-frame sequences with V and J called. Some clones fail to appear in such tables; in the studies checked, an unresolved V gene covers under half of the shortfall, and the cause of the remainder is unknown. The V and J calls and clone size are taken from that table; D and trimming were inferred from the DNA. This sample has 150,000 or so clones in its table, and around 89% of those were observed once. The ten most abundant clones make up about 3.4% of the sample.

Study-wide conclusions, independent of this receptor: Participants were mostly white British and included more females than males, and it was suggested by the authors that clonal diversity may have been underestimated. The 56-69-year group was small, and its depth increase did not reach significance, likely because of low power. After two AZD1222 doses, spike-specific TCR breadth and depth were significantly higher than at day 0 and than in MenACWY recipients. Nearly half of unique spike-specific TCRs reportedly recognized epitopes outside regions mutated in the B.1.351 and B.1.1.7 variants. The vaccine-associated CD4 TCRs covered the entire spike protein, and the dominant responses fell in regions 160-218 and 743-854. Because no day 14 peak-response samples were available, repertoires were characterized only after the peak T cell response. Only 5 to 7 AZD1222 recipients were SARS-CoV-2 seropositive at baseline, limiting conclusions about previously exposed vaccinees.

The sample's time point, from its label and the paper: baseline before first vaccination. The treatment or condition label here, explained by the study, means: meningococcal conjugate vaccine given as trial control. The vaccinee samples were drawn from two UK trials, COV001 and COV002, one of which was a single-blind randomized controlled phase 2/3 trial testing AZD1222 (ChAdOx1 nCoV-19) in healthy adults. Trial participant PBMC samples were collected at day 0 and day 28 after the second dose for TCRbeta chain sequencing. About this clone itself: No cognate antigen has been identified for it. One base away there is no much larger clone; base qualities are not given.

The rearrangement joined TRBV7-9 to TRBJ2-7; the central 7 bases match TRBD2. This receptor was taken from an adult in good health. Here the sequenced sample was peripheral blood, taken on day 0 of MenACWY control vaccination. The CDR3 protein is CASSLGGGGTYEQYF. The DNA sequence reads TGTGCCAGCAGCTTAGGAGGCGGGGGAACTTACGAGCAGTACTTC. Beyond the CDR3, the reference TRBV7-9 and TRBJ2-7 genes provide the residues; the full variable domain reads: DTGVSQNPRHKITKRGQNVTFRCDPISEHNRLYWYRQTLGQGPEFLTYFQNEAQLEKSRLLSDRFSAERPKGSFSTLEIQRTEQGDSAMYLCASSLGGGGTYEQYFGPGTRLTVT.